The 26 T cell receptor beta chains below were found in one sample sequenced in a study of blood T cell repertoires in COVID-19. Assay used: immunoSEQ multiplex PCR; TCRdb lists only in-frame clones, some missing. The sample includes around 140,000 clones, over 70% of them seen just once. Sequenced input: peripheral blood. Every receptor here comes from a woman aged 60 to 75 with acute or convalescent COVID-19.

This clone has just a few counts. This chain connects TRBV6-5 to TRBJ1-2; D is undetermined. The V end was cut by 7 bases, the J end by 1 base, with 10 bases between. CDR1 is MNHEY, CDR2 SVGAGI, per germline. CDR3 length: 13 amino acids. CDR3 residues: CASNIALNYGYTF. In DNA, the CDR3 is TGTGCCAGCAACATAGCCCTTAACTATGGCTACACCTTC.

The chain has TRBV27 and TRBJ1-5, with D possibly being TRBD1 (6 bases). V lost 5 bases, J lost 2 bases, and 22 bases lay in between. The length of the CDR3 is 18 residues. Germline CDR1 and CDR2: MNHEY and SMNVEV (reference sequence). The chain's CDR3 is CASSALITGYSGNQPQHF. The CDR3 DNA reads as TGTGCCAGCAGTGCCTTGATTACAGGGTACAGTGGCAATCAGCCCCAGCATTTT.

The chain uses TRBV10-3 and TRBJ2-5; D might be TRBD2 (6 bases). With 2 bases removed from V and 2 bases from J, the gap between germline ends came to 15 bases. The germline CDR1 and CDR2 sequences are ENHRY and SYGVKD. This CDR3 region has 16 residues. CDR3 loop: CAISEKEGEEQETQYF. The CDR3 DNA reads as TGTGCCATCAGTGAGAAGGAGGGAGAGGAACAAGAGACCCAGTACTTC.

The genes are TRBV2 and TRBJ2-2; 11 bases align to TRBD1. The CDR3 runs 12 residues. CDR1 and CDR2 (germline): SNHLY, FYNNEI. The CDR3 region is CAGTGGIGELFF. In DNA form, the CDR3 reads TGTGCAGGGACAGGGGGTATCGGGGAGCTGTTTTTT.

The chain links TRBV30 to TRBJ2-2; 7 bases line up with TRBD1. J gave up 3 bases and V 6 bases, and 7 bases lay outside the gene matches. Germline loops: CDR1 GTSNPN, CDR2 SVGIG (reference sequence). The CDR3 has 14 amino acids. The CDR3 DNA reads TGTGCCTGCCAGCGACAGGGTTACACCGGGGAGCTGTTTTTT. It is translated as CACQRQGYTGELFF.

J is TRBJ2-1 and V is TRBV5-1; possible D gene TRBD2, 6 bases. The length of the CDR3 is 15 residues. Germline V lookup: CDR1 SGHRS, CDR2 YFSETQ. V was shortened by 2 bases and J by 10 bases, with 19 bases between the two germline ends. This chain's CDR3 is CASSFVGSDSREQFF. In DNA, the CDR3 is TGCGCCAGCAGCTTTGTCGGGAGCGACTCGAGGGAGCAGTTCTTC.

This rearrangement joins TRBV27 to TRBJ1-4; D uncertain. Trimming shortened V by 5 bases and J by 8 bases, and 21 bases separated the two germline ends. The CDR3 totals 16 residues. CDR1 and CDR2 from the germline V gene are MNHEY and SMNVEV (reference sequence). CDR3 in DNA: TGTGCCAGCAGTCCCTTCCCGGCCGCCGGGGAGGAAAAACTGTTTTTT. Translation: CASSPFPAAGEEKLFF.

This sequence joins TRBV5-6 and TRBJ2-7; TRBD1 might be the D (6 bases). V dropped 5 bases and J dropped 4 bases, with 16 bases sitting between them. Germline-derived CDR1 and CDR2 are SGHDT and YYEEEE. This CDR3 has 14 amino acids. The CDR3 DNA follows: TGTGCCAGCAGGACACAGGGAATCGTGTACGAGCAGTACTTC. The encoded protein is CASRTQGIVYEQYF.

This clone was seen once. The CDR3 sequence: CASSFGGAGKNIQYF. The CDR3 nucleotides read TGTGCCAGCAGTTTTGGGGGGGCAGGGAAAAACATTCAGTACTTC. This chain uses TRBV28 with TRBJ2-4; tentative D call: TRBD2 (7 bases). The CDR3 runs to 15 residues. Germline CDR1 reads MDHEN; CDR2 reads SYDVKM. V gave up 3 bases and J gave up 4 bases, with 13 bases separating them.

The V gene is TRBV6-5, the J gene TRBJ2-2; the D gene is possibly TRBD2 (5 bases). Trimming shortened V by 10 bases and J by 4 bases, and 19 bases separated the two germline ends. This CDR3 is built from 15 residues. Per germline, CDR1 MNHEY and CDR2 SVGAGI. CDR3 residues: CATSSLAILTGELFF. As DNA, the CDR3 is TGTGCCACCTCTAGCCTTGCAATACTCACCGGGGAGCTGTTTTTT.

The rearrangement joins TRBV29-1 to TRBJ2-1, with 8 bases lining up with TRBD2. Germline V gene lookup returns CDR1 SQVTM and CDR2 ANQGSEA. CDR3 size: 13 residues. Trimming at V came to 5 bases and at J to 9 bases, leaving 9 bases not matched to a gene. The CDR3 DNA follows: TGCAGCGTTAGTAGCGGGATCCTTAGTGAGCAGTTCTTC. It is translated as CSVSSGILSEQFF.

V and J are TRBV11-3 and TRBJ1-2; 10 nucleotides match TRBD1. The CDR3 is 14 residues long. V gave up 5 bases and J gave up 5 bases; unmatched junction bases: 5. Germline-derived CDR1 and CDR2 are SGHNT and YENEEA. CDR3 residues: CASSQLDRGYGYTF. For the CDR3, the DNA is TGTGCCAGCAGCCAACTGGACAGGGGGTATGGCTACACCTTC.

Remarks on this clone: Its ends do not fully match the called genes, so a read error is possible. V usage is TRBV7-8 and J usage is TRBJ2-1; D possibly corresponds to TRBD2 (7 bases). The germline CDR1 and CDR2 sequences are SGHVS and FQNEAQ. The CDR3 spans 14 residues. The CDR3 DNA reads TGTGTCAGCAGCTTAGGGGGGGGCTACAATGAGCAGTTCTTC. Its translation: CVSSLGGGYNEQFF.

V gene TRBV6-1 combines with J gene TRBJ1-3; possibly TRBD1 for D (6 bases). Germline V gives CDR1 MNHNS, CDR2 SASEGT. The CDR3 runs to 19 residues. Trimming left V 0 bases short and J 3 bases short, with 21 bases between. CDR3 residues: CASSEAYRDNIGGGNTIYF. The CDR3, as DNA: TGTGCCAGCAGTGAAGCCTACCGGGACAACATCGGCGGTGGAAACACCATATATTTT.

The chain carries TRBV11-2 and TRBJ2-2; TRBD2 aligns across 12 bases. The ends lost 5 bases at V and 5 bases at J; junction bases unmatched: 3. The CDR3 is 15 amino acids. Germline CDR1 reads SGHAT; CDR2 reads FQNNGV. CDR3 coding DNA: TGTGCCAGCAGCCCACTAGCGGGAGGTACCGGGGAGCTGTTTTTT. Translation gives CASSPLAGGTGELFF.

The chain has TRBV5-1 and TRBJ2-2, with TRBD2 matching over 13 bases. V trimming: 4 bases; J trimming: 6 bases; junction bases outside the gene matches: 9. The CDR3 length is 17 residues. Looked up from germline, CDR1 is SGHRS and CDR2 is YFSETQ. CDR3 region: CASSPRTSGSSAGELFF. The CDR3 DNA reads TGCGCCAGCAGCCCAAGGACTAGCGGGAGTAGTGCCGGGGAGCTGTTTTTT.

In nucleotides, the CDR3 is TGTGCCAGCAGCTTTTATTACGAGCAGTACTTC. Amino acid sequence: CASSFYYEQYF. The chain has TRBV5-8 and TRBJ2-7; D not certain. The CDR3 extends over 11 amino acids. Per the germline V gene, CDR1 is SGHTS and CDR2 is YDEGEE. V dropped 2 bases and J dropped 4 bases, with 4 bases sitting between them.

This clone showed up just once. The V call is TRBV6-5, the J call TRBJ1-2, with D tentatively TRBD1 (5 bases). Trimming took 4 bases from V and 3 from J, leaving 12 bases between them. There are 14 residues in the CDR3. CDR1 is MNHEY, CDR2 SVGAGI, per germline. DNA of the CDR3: TGTGCCAGCAGTTCTGACAGATCTTACTATGGCTACACCTTC. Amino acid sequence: CASSSDRSYYGYTF.

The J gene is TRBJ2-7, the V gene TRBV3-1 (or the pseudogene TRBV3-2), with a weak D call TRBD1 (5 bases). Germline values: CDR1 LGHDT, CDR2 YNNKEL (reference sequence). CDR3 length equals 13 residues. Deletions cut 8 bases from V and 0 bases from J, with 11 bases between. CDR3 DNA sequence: TGTGCCAGCGCGACAGCCTTCTCCTACGAGCAGTACTTC. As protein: CASATAFSYEQYF.

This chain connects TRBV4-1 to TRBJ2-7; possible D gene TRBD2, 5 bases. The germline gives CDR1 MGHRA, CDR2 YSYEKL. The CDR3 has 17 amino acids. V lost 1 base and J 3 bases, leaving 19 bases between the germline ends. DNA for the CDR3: TGCGCCAGCAGCCAAGTCTGGGGAGTAGGGTCGATCTACGAGCAGTACTTC. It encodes CASSQVWGVGSIYEQYF.

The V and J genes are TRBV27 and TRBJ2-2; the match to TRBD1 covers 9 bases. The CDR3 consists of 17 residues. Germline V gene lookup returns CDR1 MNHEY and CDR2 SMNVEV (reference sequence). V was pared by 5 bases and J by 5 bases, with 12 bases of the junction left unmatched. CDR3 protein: CASSPQWDRVYTGELFF. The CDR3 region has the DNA TGTGCCAGCAGTCCACAATGGGACAGGGTTTATACCGGGGAGCTGTTTTTT.

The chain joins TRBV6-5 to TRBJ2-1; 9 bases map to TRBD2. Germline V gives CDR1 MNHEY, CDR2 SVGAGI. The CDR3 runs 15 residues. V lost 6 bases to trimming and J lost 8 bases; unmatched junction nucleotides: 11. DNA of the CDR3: TGTGCCAGCAGGCGTACCGGGACTAGCATCTATGAGCAGTTCTTC. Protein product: CASRRTGTSIYEQFF.

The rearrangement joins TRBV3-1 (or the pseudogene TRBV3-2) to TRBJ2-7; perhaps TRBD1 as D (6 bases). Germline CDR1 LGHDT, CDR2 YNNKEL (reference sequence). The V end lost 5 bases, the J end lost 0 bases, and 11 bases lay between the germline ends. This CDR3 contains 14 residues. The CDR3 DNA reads TGTGCCAGCAGCGGATGGGACAACTCCTACGAGCAGTACTTC. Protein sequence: CASSGWDNSYEQYF.

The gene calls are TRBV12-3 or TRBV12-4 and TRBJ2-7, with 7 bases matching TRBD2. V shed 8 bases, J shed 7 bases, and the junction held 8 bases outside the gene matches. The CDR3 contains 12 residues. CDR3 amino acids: CASQLGGSEQYF. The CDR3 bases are TGTGCCAGCCAGCTCGGCGGGAGTGAGCAGTACTTC.

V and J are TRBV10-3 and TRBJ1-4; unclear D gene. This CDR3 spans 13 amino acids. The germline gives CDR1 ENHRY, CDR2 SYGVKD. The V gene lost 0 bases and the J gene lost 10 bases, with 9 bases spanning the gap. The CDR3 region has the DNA TGTGCCATCAGTGAGTCGAAGCCTGGAAAACTGTTTTTT. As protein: CAISESKPGKLFF.

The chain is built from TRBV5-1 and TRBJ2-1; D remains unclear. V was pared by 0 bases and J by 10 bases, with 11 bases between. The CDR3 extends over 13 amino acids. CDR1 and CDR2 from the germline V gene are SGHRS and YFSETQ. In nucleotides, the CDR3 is TGCGCCAGCAGCTTGGTAGTCGACGGGGAGCAGTTCTTC. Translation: CASSLVVDGEQFF.